Following are 10 T cell receptor beta chains from one sample sequenced in a study of Ad26.COV2.S vaccination and SARS-CoV-2 variants. TCRdb's copy holds only in-frame clones and misses some; the assay was immunoSEQ multiplex PCR. The sample records hundreds of thousands of clones, about four fifths being singletons. Treatment in this sample: about 20 received Ad26.COV2.S at low or high dose, single or two shots; about five received placebo; per-sample allocation not given. Sampling took place 63 days after the first vaccine or placebo injection. The source was peripheral blood, collected in a trial of Ad26.COV2.S vaccine versus placebo. Receptors were obtained from a person aged 18-65 years who received the Ad26.COV2.S COVID-19 vaccine or a placebo.

The chain recombines TRBV5-1 with TRBJ2-7; D remains ambiguous. The V end lost 3 bases, the J end lost 6 bases, and 16 bases lay between the germline ends. Germline assignment: CDR1 SGHRS and CDR2 YFSETQ. This CDR3 region has 14 residues. CDR3 in DNA: TGCGCCAGCAGCTCCTTTCAAATGACCTCCGAGCAGTACTTC. Translated: CASSSFQMTSEQYF.

The V call is TRBV9, the J call TRBJ2-1; 11 bases agree with TRBD2. V lost 0 bases and J lost 8; bases outside the gene matches: 7. This CDR3 comprises 16 residues. CDR1 is SGDLS and CDR2 is YYNGEE in the germline V gene. CDR3 sequence reads: CASSVEGSGGAYEQFF. CDR3 bases: TGTGCCAGCAGCGTAGAGGGTAGCGGGGGGGCCTATGAGCAGTTCTTC.

In DNA form, the CDR3 reads TGTGCCAGTAGTCCTCACAATGAGCAGTTCTTC. Its translation: CASSPHNEQFF. V and J are TRBV19 and TRBJ2-1; D not resolved. From germline, CDR1 is LNHDA and CDR2 SQIVND (reference sequence). Trimming took 5 bases from V and 5 from J, leaving 4 bases between them. The CDR3 is 11 amino acids.

In this sample, this clone turned up once. The CDR3 DNA follows: TGTGCCAGCAGCGTGGGTAGCGGGGGGCTAAGCTCCTACAATGAGCAGTTCTTC. It is translated as CASSVGSGGLSSYNEQFF. The chain uses TRBV9 and TRBJ2-1; 10 bases are a match to TRBD2. Per the germline V gene, CDR1 is SGDLS and CDR2 is YYNGEE. J was trimmed by 0 bases and V by 2 bases; bases with no gene match: 8. This CDR3 region has 18 residues.

The chain combines TRBV18 with TRBJ1-5, with a weak D call TRBD1 (5 bases). V was cut by 3 bases and J by 9 bases, with 15 bases left in between. Germline V gene lookup returns CDR1 KGHSH and CDR2 LQKENI. This CDR3 is 14 amino acids long. In nucleotides, the CDR3 is TGTGCCAGCTCACCCGGCCTTTTGGGGCTGCCCCAGCATTTT. It codes for CASSPGLLGLPQHF.

The V and J genes are TRBV6-6 and TRBJ2-1, with TRBD1 as a possible D gene (6 bases). Germline V gene lookup returns CDR1 MNHNY and CDR2 SVGAGI (reference sequence). CDR3 length equals 17 residues. V gave up 5 bases and J gave up 16 bases, with 33 bases separating them. The CDR3: CASSRTRGAPTGREFFF. For the CDR3, the DNA is TGTGCCAGCAGTCGTACTAGAGGGGCCCCGACAGGTCGTGAATTTTTCTTC.

The J gene is TRBJ2-7, the V gene TRBV7-2; D is unclear. The CDR3 sequence is 12 residues long. Trimming removed 0 bases from V and 5 bases from J, with 5 bases in between. The germline gives CDR1 SGHTA, CDR2 FQGNSA. The CDR3 loop is CASSLARNEQYF. CDR3 DNA: TGTGCCAGCAGCTTAGCGAGAAACGAGCAGTACTTC.

There are a few counts of this clone. The V and J genes are TRBV6-5 and TRBJ2-5; D gene ambiguous. Germline-derived CDR1 and CDR2 are MNHEY and SVGAGI. The CDR3 is 13 amino acids. Trimming took off 6 bases at V and 4 bases at J, with 12 bases between the two ends. CDR3 sequence reads: CASSLLGGETQYF. The CDR3 region has the DNA TGTGCCAGCAGCTTATTGGGCGGAGAGACCCAGTACTTC.

The CDR3 bases are TGTGCCAGCAGCTTACCAGGACAGGGTCGGGACGAGCAGTACTTC. Translating gives CASSLPGQGRDEQYF. The gene calls are TRBV11-1 and TRBJ2-7, with 8 bases identical to TRBD1. Germline V gives CDR1 SGHAT, CDR2 FQDESV (reference sequence). This CDR3 is built from 15 residues. The V and J ends lost 2 bases and 5 bases, in that order; junction bases with no gene match: 8.

The gene calls are TRBV3-1 (or the pseudogene TRBV3-2) and TRBJ1-2; D is uncertain. The CDR3 is made up of 15 amino acids. Germline V gene lookup returns CDR1 LGHDT and CDR2 YNNKEL (reference sequence). The V end was cut by 0 bases, the J end by 2 bases, with 10 bases between. CDR3 protein: CASSQDRRKNYGYTF. Here the CDR3 DNA reads TGTGCCAGCAGCCAAGATAGGAGAAAAAACTATGGCTACACCTTC.